This TCR beta chain was found in a study of patients and donors after allogeneic stem cell transplantation. The CDR3 is 17 amino acids. The V segment lost 4 bases and the J segment 5 bases; nucleotides outside the gene matches: 10. TCRdb re-derived calls from the RT-PCR reads in MiXCR, one entry per CDR3 protein. Of roughly 960,000 distinct CDR3 sequences in the sample, approximately 19% were seen once. This clonotype was recorded a few times. The chain couples TRBV12-3 or TRBV12-4 to TRBJ2-5; 13 bases agree with TRBD2. The TCR comes from a human donor who was either an allogeneic HSCT recipient or a stem cell or donor lymphocyte infusion donor (not recorded which). It is not recorded whose cells these are; they may come from a transplant donor. The sample comprised blood, either unsorted or a sorted T cell fraction (not recorded which). The CDR3: CASSSRLAGGSGETQYF. CDR3 nucleotides: TGTGCCAGCAGTTCGAGACTAGCGGGGGGTAGCGGGGAGACCCAGTACTTC.